This passage covers 8 T cell receptor beta chains from one sample sequenced in a study of metastatic and nonmetastatic thyroid tumors. Through MiXCR, TCRdb re-clonotyped the PCR reads. The table has 45,000 or so clones, approximately 4.1% seen once; the top ten hold roughly a tenth. All patients were untreated before thyroid surgery. The source material was blood. The origin of the receptors is a female donor with papillary thyroid cancer or a benign thyroid nodule (not recorded which). Some clones in this sample may be carry-over from other donors' samples.

This clone showed up many times. V and J are TRBV19 and TRBJ1-5; TRBD1 matches at 7 bases. The germline V gene encodes CDR1 LNHDA and CDR2 SQIVND (reference sequence). The V segment lost 7 bases and the J segment 0 bases; nucleotides outside the gene matches: 9. CDR3 size: 16 residues. CDR3 sequence: CASNAGTVDSNQPQHF. The CDR3 DNA reads as TGTGCCAGTAACGCCGGGACAGTTGATAGCAATCAGCCCCAGCATTTT.

The CDR3, as DNA: TGTGCCAGCAGCAGGGACCTCTCCACAGATACGCAGTATTTT. Its protein is CASSRDLSTDTQYF. This chain connects TRBV7-9 to TRBJ2-3; either TRBD1 or TRBD2 may supply D (5 bases each). The CDR3 runs 14 residues. V lost 5 bases and J 2 bases, leaving 11 bases between the germline ends. In germline, CDR1 is SEHNR, CDR2 FQNEAQ (reference sequence).

The V gene is TRBV6-1, the J gene TRBJ2-1; D not resolved. V was trimmed by 11 bases and J by 12 bases, leaving 23 bases between them. In germline, CDR1 is MNHNS, CDR2 SASEGT. This CDR3 is built from 13 residues. The CDR3 nucleotides read TGTGCCTCCCAGACCCCCATGGCCCATGGGCAGTTCTTC. Its translation is CASQTPMAHGQFF.

This clone was seen only a few times. The gene calls are TRBV6-1 and TRBJ2-3; unclear D gene. The CDR3 sequence is 15 residues long. Germline lookup yields CDR1 MNHNS and CDR2 SASEGT. Trimming cost V 2 bases and J 5 bases, with 14 bases left between them. CDR3: CASSERQILQDTQYF. CDR3 DNA: TGTGCCAGCAGTGAACGGCAGATCTTACAAGATACGCAGTATTTT.

This clone was observed many times. J is TRBJ2-1 and V is TRBV19, with 9 bases lining up with TRBD1. Germline assignment: CDR1 LNHDA and CDR2 SQIVND (reference sequence). The CDR3 loop spans 12 amino acids. The J segment lost 10 bases and the V segment lost 5 bases, leaving 3 bases of the junction unmatched. CDR3 coding DNA: TGTGCCAGTAGTGGAACAGGGGGCGAGCAGTTCTTC. It translates to CASSGTGGEQFF.

This clone was counted only a few times. The V and J genes are TRBV6-1 and TRBJ1-5, with D possibly TRBD1 on 6 matching bases. The CDR3 is 12 amino acids. V lost 8 bases and J lost 6, with 11 bases in between. Germline V gives CDR1 MNHNS, CDR2 SASEGT. CDR3 DNA: TGTGCCAGCCGGACAGCCGCTCAGCCCCAGCATTTT. This sequence encodes CASRTAAQPQHF.

This clone was counted at least ten times. This CDR3 is CSARSLGQGEPYEQYF. CDR3 in DNA: TGCAGTGCTAGAAGCCTCGGACAGGGGGAACCATACGAGCAGTACTTC. The rearrangement uses TRBV20-1 and TRBJ2-7; 10 nucleotides agree with TRBD1. The germline V gene encodes CDR1 DFQATT and CDR2 SNEGSKA (reference sequence). The CDR3 spans 16 residues. With 2 bases clipped from V and 4 bases from J, the junction kept 11 bases outside the gene matches.

The V call is TRBV3-1, the J call TRBJ2-2, with 12 bases aligning to TRBD2. J was trimmed by 4 bases and V by 4 bases; bases with no gene match: 10. CDR1 and CDR2 (germline): LGHDT, YNNKEL (reference sequence). The CDR3 totals 18 residues. The CDR3: CASSPVLAGGLGTGELFF. The CDR3 DNA sequence: TGTGCCAGCAGCCCCGTACTAGCGGGAGGTTTGGGCACCGGGGAGCTGTTTTTT.